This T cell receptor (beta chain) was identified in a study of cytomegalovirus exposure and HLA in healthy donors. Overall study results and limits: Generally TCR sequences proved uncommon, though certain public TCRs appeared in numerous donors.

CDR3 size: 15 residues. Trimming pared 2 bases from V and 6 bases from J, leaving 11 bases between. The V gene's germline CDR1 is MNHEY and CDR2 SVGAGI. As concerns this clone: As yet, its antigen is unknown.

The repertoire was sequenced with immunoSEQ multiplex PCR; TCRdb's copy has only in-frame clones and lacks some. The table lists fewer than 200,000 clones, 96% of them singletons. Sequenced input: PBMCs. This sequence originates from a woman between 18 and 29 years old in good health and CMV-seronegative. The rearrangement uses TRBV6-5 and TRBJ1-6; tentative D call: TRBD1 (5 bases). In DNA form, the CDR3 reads TGTGCCAGCAGTTACGGGGAGGGGTGTAATTCACCCCTCCACTTT. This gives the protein CASSYGEGCNSPLHF.